This T cell receptor (beta chain) is from a study of response to subunit inactivated influenza vaccine. Findings of the study overall: Every seasonal influenza vaccination brings in few new T cells, the authors suggested.

Note on this clonotype: Its antigen is unknown.

The J segment lost 5 bases and the V segment lost 2 bases, leaving 5 bases of the junction unmatched. The CDR3 loop spans 15 amino acids. TCRdb independently ran MiXCR on the RT-PCR reads; one entry per CDR3 protein. The repertoire includes approximately 530,000 distinct CDR3 sequences, over 10% of them detected once, and about an eighth sits in the top ten. Material: PBMCs from blood, obtained around seven weeks after vaccination. This receptor was taken from a man over 45 who received an inactivated influenza vaccine. V is TRBV12-3 or TRBV12-4 and J is TRBJ2-1, with 8 bases matching TRBD2. The CDR3 reads CASSLRSSGHNEQFF. In nucleotides, the CDR3 is TGTGCCAGCAGTTTAAGGTCTAGCGGGCACAATGAGCAGTTCTTC.